This entry describes one T cell receptor (beta chain). The target antigen is unknown. J gave up 8 bases and V 7 bases, and 5 bases lay outside the gene matches. Germline values: CDR1 SGDLS, CDR2 YYNGEE. CDR3 length: 14 residues. The source of the sample is a study of shared clonotypes between healthy human individuals. About the research overall: Those who served as donors were a couple of women and a few men between the ages of 18 and 49. Study-level findings and limits: Naive subsets typically showed greater estimated richness than memory subsets.

Evenly divided among several immunoSEQ plates was the genomic DNA of each subset. It was roughly 210 ng DNA, about 30,000 T cell genomes, that sorted-subset replicate PCRs used. Sequencing was performed with immunoSEQ multiplex PCR; in TCRdb, only in-frame clones are kept and a portion is missing. The table shows some 1,600,000 clones, with under 99% occurring only once. Sequenced: naive CD4+ T cells sorted from blood. The subset: CD45RA+ positively selected. This rearrangement joins TRBV9 to TRBJ2-1; 14 positions match TRBD2. The origin of this receptor is a man in his thirties or forties in good health. CDR3 DNA sequence: TGTGCCAGCGGAGGGACTAGCGGGAGTGATGAGCAGTTCTTC. Its translation is CASGGTSGSDEQFF.